This is a list of T cell receptor beta chains from one sample in a study of neoadjuvant anti-PD-1 for oral cavity cancer. The assay was immunoSEQ multiplex PCR, and TCRdb's table has in-frame clones only and misses some. Here the sample spans approximately 14,000 clones, approximately 75% being singletons. The starting material was PBMCs, obtained after nivolumab (anti-PD-1) treatment. These receptors were taken from a person aged 40 to 85 with oral cavity squamous cell carcinoma. CDR3s include the opening cysteine and the closing phenylalanine or tryptophan. The D gene is left open where the match is weak. The size of a clone is reported for some rows only, either as once, few or many, or as a class for expanded clones.

abundance: few
v_gene: TRBV6-5
d_gene: .
j_gene: TRBJ1-1
CDR3aa: CASSLGVGGDTEAFF
CDR3nt: TGTGCCAGCAGCCTCGGGGTCGGCGGGGACACTGAAGCTTTCTTT

abundance: .
v_gene: TRBV27
d_gene: TRBD2
j_gene: TRBJ2-1
CDR3aa: CASSSGAYNEQFF
CDR3nt: TGTGCCAGCAGCAGCGGGGCCTACAATGAGCAGTTCTTC

abundance: .
v_gene: TRBV5-4
d_gene: TRBD2
j_gene: TRBJ2-2
CDR3aa: CASSLEGLLSGELFF
CDR3nt: TGTGCCAGCAGCCTCGAGGGACTACTTTCCGGGGAGCTGTTTTTT

abundance: .
v_gene: TRBV6-5
d_gene: .
j_gene: TRBJ1-1
CDR3aa: CASSYGQVVTEAFF
CDR3nt: TGTGCCAGCAGTTACGGGCAGGTGGTCACTGAAGCTTTCTTT

abundance: .
v_gene: TRBV7-9
d_gene: .
j_gene: TRBJ2-2
CDR3aa: CASSLATGELFF
CDR3nt: TGTGCCAGCAGCTTAGCTACCGGGGAGCTGTTTTTT

abundance: .
v_gene: TRBV5-1
d_gene: .
j_gene: TRBJ2-1
CDR3aa: CASSPLRGLVLSEQFF
CDR3nt: TGCGCCAGCAGCCCCCTAAGGGGACTGGTTTTATCCGAGCAGTTCTTC

abundance: .
v_gene: TRBV4-1
d_gene: TRBD1
j_gene: TRBJ2-2
CDR3aa: CASSPQGTGGLSTGELFF
CDR3nt: TGCGCCAGCAGCCCCCAGGGGACAGGGGGCTTGAGTACCGGGGAGCTGTTTTTT

abundance: few
v_gene: TRBV5-1
d_gene: TRBD1
j_gene: TRBJ1-1
CDR3aa: CASSSGQGTEAFF
CDR3nt: TGCGCCAGCAGCTCCGGACAGGGCACTGAAGCTTTCTTT

abundance: few
v_gene: TRBV4-1
d_gene: TRBD1
j_gene: TRBJ2-3
CDR3aa: CASSQVGGGTDTQYF
CDR3nt: TGCGCCAGCAGCCAAGTAGGGGGCGGCACAGATACGCAGTATTTT

abundance: few
v_gene: TRBV30
d_gene: .
j_gene: TRBJ2-7
CDR3aa: CAWSVHSNNYEQYF
CDR3nt: TGTGCCTGGAGTGTACATTCCAACAACTACGAGCAGTACTTC

abundance: .
v_gene: TRBV30
d_gene: .
j_gene: TRBJ1-1
CDR3aa: CAWSVTGGWGTEAFF
CDR3nt: TGTGCCTGGAGTGTCACGGGGGGCTGGGGCACTGAAGCTTTCTTT

abundance: few
v_gene: TRBV29-1
d_gene: .
j_gene: TRBJ1-1
CDR3aa: CSVEKTGMMNTEAFF
CDR3nt: TGCAGCGTTGAAAAAACAGGGATGATGAACACTGAAGCTTTCTTT

abundance: few
v_gene: TRBV14
d_gene: TRBD2
j_gene: TRBJ2-1
CDR3aa: CASRLAGSSYNEQFF
CDR3nt: TGTGCCAGCAGATTAGCGGGGAGCTCCTACAATGAGCAGTTCTTC

abundance: few
v_gene: TRBV2
d_gene: .
j_gene: TRBJ1-1
CDR3aa: CASSVTGNEAFF
CDR3nt: TGTGCCAGCAGTGTGACAGGTAATGAAGCTTTCTTT

abundance: .
v_gene: TRBV2
d_gene: .
j_gene: TRBJ1-2
CDR3aa: CASSESGNGYTF
CDR3nt: TGTGCCAGCAGTGAAAGCGGGAACGGCTACACCTTC

abundance: .
v_gene: TRBV11-2
d_gene: .
j_gene: TRBJ1-1
CDR3aa: CASSLSVGIDTEAFF
CDR3nt: TGTGCCAGCAGCTTATCGGTAGGAATCGACACTGAAGCTTTCTTT

abundance: .
v_gene: TRBV7-9
d_gene: .
j_gene: TRBJ2-1
CDR3aa: CASSLSLSYNEQFF
CDR3nt: TGTGCCAGCAGCTTATCCCTTTCCTACAATGAGCAGTTCTTC

abundance: .
v_gene: TRBV10-3
d_gene: TRBD2
j_gene: TRBJ2-1
CDR3aa: CAISESGLASSYNEQFF
CDR3nt: TGTGCCATCAGTGAGTCCGGACTAGCGAGCTCCTACAATGAGCAGTTCTTC

abundance: .
v_gene: TRBV6-1
d_gene: .
j_gene: TRBJ2-5
CDR3aa: CASSLGAQYF
CDR3nt: TGTGCCAGCAGTTTAGGGGCCCAGTACTTC

abundance: .
v_gene: TRBV6-5
d_gene: .
j_gene: TRBJ2-5
CDR3aa: CASRPRAGYQETQYF
CDR3nt: TGTGCCAGCAGACCTAGAGCCGGGTACCAAGAGACCCAGTACTTC

abundance: .
v_gene: TRBV27
d_gene: .
j_gene: TRBJ2-3
CDR3aa: CASSAAGTLLADTQYF
CDR3nt: TGTGCCAGCAGCGCCGCCGGGACACTTCTCGCCGATACGCAGTATTTT

abundance: .
v_gene: TRBV5-4
d_gene: .
j_gene: TRBJ2-5
CDR3aa: CASSLVSSSQETQYF
CDR3nt: TGTGCCAGCAGCTTGGTATCGAGCAGCCAAGAGACCCAGTACTTC

abundance: .
v_gene: TRBV10-2
d_gene: .
j_gene: TRBJ1-3
CDR3aa: CASSRGADGNTIYF
CDR3nt: TGCGCCAGCAGTCGGGGGGCGGACGGAAACACCATATATTTT

abundance: .
v_gene: TRBV5-1
d_gene: .
j_gene: TRBJ2-1
CDR3aa: CASSSTGLAEQFF
CDR3nt: TGCGCCAGCAGCTCCACCGGACTTGCTGAGCAGTTCTTC

abundance: .
v_gene: TRBV7-8
d_gene: .
j_gene: TRBJ2-3
CDR3aa: CASSFPDGLPGDTQYF
CDR3nt: TGTGCCAGCAGCTTTCCGGACGGCCTCCCGGGGGATACGCAGTATTTT

abundance: .
v_gene: TRBV30
d_gene: .
j_gene: TRBJ2-3
CDR3aa: CAWSARSTDTQYF
CDR3nt: TGTGCCTGGAGTGCCAGGAGCACAGATACGCAGTATTTT

abundance: .
v_gene: TRBV25-1
d_gene: TRBD1
j_gene: TRBJ2-2
CDR3aa: CASSVRGLSTGELFF
CDR3nt: TGTGCCAGCAGTGTCAGGGGGCTTAGCACCGGGGAGCTGTTTTTT

abundance: few
v_gene: TRBV6-6
d_gene: TRBD1
j_gene: TRBJ1-1
CDR3aa: CASSFTGTEAFF
CDR3nt: TGTGCCAGCAGTTTTACCGGGACAGAGGCTTTCTTT

abundance: .
v_gene: TRBV5-6
d_gene: TRBD2
j_gene: TRBJ2-7
CDR3aa: CASSFLATGLSSYEQYF
CDR3nt: TGTGCCAGCAGCTTTCTTGCAACGGGACTATCTTCCTACGAGCAGTACTTC

abundance: .
v_gene: TRBV7-2
d_gene: .
j_gene: TRBJ2-2
CDR3aa: CASSLVGTANTGELFF
CDR3nt: TGTGCCAGCAGCTTAGTGGGGACCGCGAACACCGGGGAGCTGTTTTTT

abundance: .
v_gene: TRBV4-1
d_gene: .
j_gene: TRBJ2-6
CDR3aa: CASSQDPLDSRRSGANVLTF
CDR3nt: TGCGCCAGCAGCCAAGATCCCCTTGACAGTCGCCGCTCTGGGGCCAACGTCCTGACTTTC

abundance: .
v_gene: TRBV4-2
d_gene: TRBD2
j_gene: TRBJ2-2
CDR3aa: CASSHTIRTSGKAGELFF
CDR3nt: TGTGCCAGCAGCCACACTATTCGGACTAGCGGGAAGGCCGGGGAGCTGTTTTTT

abundance: .
v_gene: TRBV6-5
d_gene: TRBD1
j_gene: TRBJ1-2
CDR3aa: CASSYSRTGGNYGYTF
CDR3nt: TGTGCCAGCAGTTATAGTCGGACAGGGGGCAACTATGGCTACACCTTC

abundance: once
v_gene: TRBV5-4
d_gene: .
j_gene: TRBJ2-5
CDR3aa: CASSLGGAETQYF
CDR3nt: TGTGCCAGCAGCTTGGGAGGGGCAGAGACCCAGTACTTC

abundance: few
v_gene: TRBV2
d_gene: TRBD1
j_gene: TRBJ2-7
CDR3aa: CASSGDRSGEQYF
CDR3nt: TGTGCCAGCAGTGGGGACAGGTCCGGCGAGCAGTACTTC

abundance: .
v_gene: TRBV29-1
d_gene: .
j_gene: TRBJ1-1
CDR3aa: CSVDGGVTEAFF
CDR3nt: TGCAGCGTCGACGGGGGGGTTACTGAAGCTTTCTTT